Given below is one T cell receptor beta chain in context. Its antigen is not yet known. There are no base qualities to consult, and no much larger clone falls within one base. Receptor libraries were prepared by the immunoSEQ multiplex PCR assay. The deep sequencing platform assayed approximately 100,000 TCR templates per sample. Genomic DNA extracted from sorted T cells was the material used for TCRbeta CDR3 sequencing. As for the original processing: The R programming language was used for the clonal analysis of the TCRbeta CDR3 data. Comparing unstimulated samples against CFSE-low samples taken after the reaction was how alloreactive CD4+ and CD8+ clones were defined. Regulatory or non-regulatory origin of alloreactive CD4+ clones was assigned by matching sequences to the sorted unstimulated Treg and non-Treg repertoires. As stored in TCRdb, this immuneACCESS dataset retains in-frame rearrangements with V and J assigned. A fraction of the clones does not appear; measured against another copy, unresolved V genes explain less than half of the discrepancy, and the remainder lacks a known reason. V, J and clone size reflect that table, while D and trimming were determined from the DNA. Present in this sample are 50,000 or so clones, approximately 93% of which were seen just once. The top ten clonotypes cover about two fifths of the sample.

The germline V gene sets CDR1 to MGHRA and CDR2 to YSYEKL. V and J are truncated by 5 bases and 8 bases respectively, leaving an intervening sequence of 12 bases. The CDR3 goes from the cysteine to the phenylalanine over 13 residues. The read is trimmed to its CDR3 DNA, 39 bases read in frame from base 1. TCRbeta CDR3 sequencing was performed on sorted unstimulated T cells and on proliferating T cells recovered from mixed lymphocyte reactions. Fresh whole blood from approximately 11 HLA-typed healthy donors served as the source for isolating PBMCs. This record comes from a study of siplizumab effects on memory and regulatory T cells (dated by TCRdb to the late 2010s). In the study overall: The study examined how the anti-CD2 antibody siplizumab affects alloreactive T-cell subsets in allogeneic mixed lymphocyte reactions built from human PBMCs. Results and caveats for the whole study, not just this receptor: The cumulative frequency of alloreactive sequences that could be traced back to unstimulated CD4+ memory T cells was significantly reduced by siplizumab. Compared with memory T cells, unstimulated naive T cells appeared more diverse, and naive cells seemed to make a substantial contribution to the alloresponse. A naive or memory phenotype could not be assigned to roughly 80-97% of proliferating CD4+ or CD8+ clones. In reactions with siplizumab, an average of approximately 70% of mappable alloreactive CD4+ clones were Treg-derived, compared with around 28% in control reactions. Whether proliferating Tregs from siplizumab cultures actually had suppressive function was not functionally confirmed. Sequences below about 10^-5 frequency were poorly captured, so only a minor fraction of alloreactive clones could be mapped to unstimulated subsets.

The sample taken for sequencing was CD8+ T cells sorted from blood. This sequence originates from a human donor in good health. Here the chain combines TRBV4-1 and TRBJ1-4, with the D gene not clear enough to name. Read as DNA, the sequence is TGCGCCAGCAGCGCGGAACGACAAGAAAAACTGTTTTTT. This sequence encodes CASSAERQEKLFF.